This T cell receptor beta chain derives from a study of Ad26.COV2.S vaccination and SARS-CoV-2 variants. Study details: Donor participated within the Ad26.COV2.S arm of the COV1001 trial. Overall study results and limits: People who got the vaccine had more spike-specific TCR breadth than people who got placebo.

Points on this clone: Its antigen is unidentified.

The CDR3 length is 13 residues. CDR1 LGHNA and CDR2 YNFKEQ come from the germline V gene. The ends were cut back, 4 bases at V and 0 bases at J, with 5 bases in the middle. Some clones are missing from TCRdb's copy, which holds only in-frame ones; the method was immunoSEQ multiplex PCR. The table shows roughly 390,000 clones, with approximately 86% occurring only once. Treatment here: 15 to 20 received Ad26.COV2.S at low or high dose, single or two shots; roughly five received placebo; per-sample allocation not given. Each sample was drawn 63 days after the first injection (of vaccine or placebo). Sequenced here: peripheral blood, sampled in a trial of Ad26.COV2.S vaccine versus placebo. The rearrangement links TRBV4-2 to TRBJ2-3; no firm D call. The TCR originated in a person between 18 and 60 years old who received the Ad26.COV2.S COVID-19 vaccine or a placebo. CDR3: CASSPYSTDTQYF. The CDR3, as DNA: TGTGCCAGCAGCCCATATAGCACAGATACGCAGTATTTT.